The rows below give T cell receptor beta chains drawn from one sample of a study of siplizumab effects on memory and regulatory T cells. The table came from immunoSEQ multiplex PCR; TCRdb's copy has only in-frame clones and leaves some out. The data show around 94,000 clones, with roughly 90% seen just once and 0.9% to 1.3% held by the top ten. The sequenced sample consisted of CD4+ T cells sorted from blood. These receptors originate from a human donor in good health. Each CDR3 is given with its conserved first and last residue. The D gene is left open where the match is weak. Where a row states a size, it is once, few, many or the class of an expanded clone; other rows omit it.

j_gene	d_gene	abundance	v_gene	len	CDR3nt	CDR3aa
TRBJ2-1	-	-	TRBV5-4	12	TGTGCCAGCAGCTTAGGAGGCAATGAGCAGTTCTTC	CASSLGGNEQFF
TRBJ2-3	-	-	TRBV18	20	TGTGCCAGCTCACCACGGCCGGGACATCCCCCGGGTCGAAGCACAGATACGCAGTATTTT	CASSPRPGHPPGRSTDTQYF
TRBJ2-7	-	-	TRBV15	15	TGTGCCACCAGCAGAGATCGGCAGATGAGCTACGAGCAGTACTTC	CATSRDRQMSYEQYF
TRBJ2-7	TRBD1	-	TRBV27	14	TGTGCCAGCCGACGGACAGGGGCTCGGTACGAGCAGTACTTC	CASRRTGARYEQYF
TRBJ1-1	-	-	TRBV28	16	TGTGCCAGCAGCTTGGGGGCGGGCGGCACGAACACTGAAGCTTTCTTT	CASSLGAGGTNTEAFF
TRBJ2-5	TRBD2	-	TRBV15	17	TGTGCCACCAGCAGAGATTGGACTAGCAGGCACCAAGAGACCCAGTACTTC	CATSRDWTSRHQETQYF
TRBJ2-7	TRBD1	-	TRBV28	14	TGTGCCAGCAGAGTACAGGGGCGACTCAGGGAGCAGTACTTC	CASRVQGRLREQYF
TRBJ1-1	-	-	TRBV6-1	13	TGTGCCAGCAACCAAAAGAAGGACACTGAAGCTTTCTTT	CASNQKKDTEAFF
TRBJ2-2	TRBD2	-	TRBV27	19	TGTGCCACCCTGGCCAGGACTAGCGGGAGGGCCGTGTTCCCCGGGGAGCTGTTTTTT	CATLARTSGRAVFPGELFF
TRBJ2-3	-	-	TRBV28	14	TGTGCCAGCAGCCCGCCCCTCGGGTCAGATACGCAGTATTTT	CASSPPLGSDTQYF
TRBJ1-4	-	-	TRBV4-2	15	TGTGCCAGCAGCCTTTTGCTTGGGACTAATGAAAAACTGTTTTTT	CASSLLLGTNEKLFF
TRBJ1-1	-	-	TRBV25-1	14	TGTGCCAGCCGCCGATGGGGGGGAGACACTGAAGCTTTCTTT	CASRRWGGDTEAFF
TRBJ1-5	TRBD1	-	TRBV23-1	17	TGCGCCAGCAGTCAAAGTAACAGGGGAGATAGCAATCAGCCCCAGCATTTT	CASSQSNRGDSNQPQHF
TRBJ2-4	-	-	TRBV28	14	TGTGCCAGCAGTTTCGACCGGGTCCTAAACATTCAGTACTTC	CASSFDRVLNIQYF
TRBJ2-5	TRBD1	-	TRBV6-5	16	TGTGCCAGCAGTTACTATCTGGACAGGGTGGAAGAGACCCAGTACTTC	CASSYYLDRVEETQYF
TRBJ1-2	-	-	TRBV7-3	14	TGTGCCAGCAGCCCGGGACTCCCGGGCGGTGGCTACACCTTC	CASSPGLPGGGYTF
TRBJ2-1	TRBD2	-	TRBV19	16	TGTGCCAGTAGCAAAGGTGGGACTAGAGGGACACGTGAGCAGTTCTTC	CASSKGGTRGTREQFF
TRBJ1-3	-	-	TRBV6-5	13	TGTGCCAGCAGGAAGACAGCCGGAAACACCATATATTTT	CASRKTAGNTIYF
TRBJ1-4	-	-	TRBV4-1	13	TGCGCCAGCAGCCAGGCCACAGGGAGAAAACTGTTTTTT	CASSQATGRKLFF
TRBJ1-2	TRBD1	-	TRBV7-6	15	TGTGCCAGCAGCTTAGGGGACCGGGACAGCTATGGCTACACCTTC	CASSLGDRDSYGYTF
TRBJ1-4	TRBD1	once	TRBV18	14	TGTGCCAGCTCACGGGCCAGGGGGAATGAAAAACTGTTTTTT	CASSRARGNEKLFF
TRBJ1-4	TRBD1	-	TRBV28	15	TGTGCCAGCAGTTTATGGGGGACAGGCGATGAAAAACTGTTTTTT	CASSLWGTGDEKLFF
TRBJ2-7	-	-	TRBV2	11	TGTGCCAGCAGTCAGTCCTACGAGCAGTACTTC	CASSQSYEQYF
TRBJ2-2	TRBD1	-	TRBV7-3	15	TGTGCCAGCAGGGGTCGGACAGGCAACACCGGGGAGCTGTTTTTT	CASRGRTGNTGELFF
TRBJ1-5	-	-	TRBV7-8	15	TGTGCCAGCAGCTTCCTGGGGGCAGGTTATCAGCCCCAGCATTTT	CASSFLGAGYQPQHF
TRBJ2-7	-	-	TRBV28	15	TGTGCCAGCAGTTTATTGTGGCAGACGGGCTACGAGCAGTACTTC	CASSLLWQTGYEQYF
TRBJ2-1	-	-	TRBV7-9	13	TGTGCCAGCAGCTGGGGAACGAGCCCCCTGGGGTTCTTC	CASSWGTSPLGFF
TRBJ1-2	TRBD1	-	TRBV2	13	TGTGCCAGCAGTGTCACAGGGGGGGATGGCTACACCTTC	CASSVTGGDGYTF
TRBJ2-7	TRBD2	-	TRBV27	15	TGTGCCAGCAGTTCCTTAGCGGGAGGACATTACGAGCAGTACTTC	CASSSLAGGHYEQYF
TRBJ2-1	-	-	TRBV5-4	16	TGTGCCAGCAGCTTGGCCGGGGCGGGTAAGGAGGATGAGCAGTTCTTC	CASSLAGAGKEDEQFF
TRBJ1-2	-	-	TRBV7-3	13	TGTGCCAGCAGCTTATTCCGCGGAGATGGCTACACCTTC	CASSLFRGDGYTF
TRBJ1-1	-	-	TRBV6-6	15	TGTGCCAGCAGTTACCTCAGGTGGGGAAGCACTGAAGCTTTCTTT	CASSYLRWGSTEAFF
TRBJ2-1	TRBD2	-	TRBV28	16	TGTGCCAGCAGTTTAACCACTAGCGGGAGTATGTATGAGCAGTTCTTC	CASSLTTSGSMYEQFF
TRBJ2-3	-	-	TRBV5-1	13	TGCGCCAGCAGCTCGGACGTAGGGAATACGCAGTATTTT	CASSSDVGNTQYF
TRBJ2-7	TRBD2	-	TRBV19	15	TGTGCCAGTAGCGCGGGACTAGCGGACGGGCTCGAGCAGTACTTC	CASSAGLADGLEQYF
TRBJ2-3	-	-	TRBV25-1	18	TGTGCCAGCAGTGAAGGTGTGTTAGCAGGATTAGGCACAGATACGCAGTATTTT	CASSEGVLAGLGTDTQYF
TRBJ2-3	-	-	TRBV20-1	11	TGCAGTGCTAGTCGAGGAGATACGCAGTATTTT	CSASRGDTQYF
TRBJ1-5	-	-	TRBV10-3	13	TGTGCCATCAGTGACAAGGGTACAGAGCCCCAGCATTTT	CAISDKGTEPQHF
TRBJ2-3	TRBD1	once	TRBV12-5	15	TGTGCTAGTGGTCCCGGGACAGGGGTTGCAGATACGCAGTATTTT	CASGPGTGVADTQYF
TRBJ2-7	-	-	TRBV18	15	TGTGCCAGCTCACCCTACTCGACAGAATCCTACGAGCAGTACTTC	CASSPYSTESYEQYF
TRBJ2-7	TRBD1	-	TRBV5-4	15	TGTGCCAGCAGCCACCGGGACAGGGCGGTCGACGAGCAGTACTTC	CASSHRDRAVDEQYF
TRBJ2-7	TRBD1	-	TRBV7-8	15	TGTGCCAGCAGCTCTGACTGGACAGGGGGTAACGAGCAGTACTTC	CASSSDWTGGNEQYF
TRBJ1-3	-	-	TRBV18	15	TGTGCCAGCTCTCGGGGACCGAGCTCTGGAAACACCATATATTTT	CASSRGPSSGNTIYF
TRBJ1-3	-	-	TRBV28	13	TGTGCCAGCAGTTTGCAGGCTGGAAACACCATATATTTT	CASSLQAGNTIYF
TRBJ2-5	TRBD1	-	TRBV7-6	16	TGTGCCAGCAGCTCCTCGGGACAGGGGGCGTTAGAGACCCAGTACTTC	CASSSSGQGALETQYF
TRBJ2-5	-	-	TRBV6-5	15	TGTGCCAGCAGTTCCTCTGAGGTCCTCACGGGGGTCCAGTACTTC	CASSSSEVLTGVQYF
TRBJ2-5	-	-	TRBV6-5	15	TGTGCCAGCAGTTTAGGGGGGGCAGGTGGGGAGACCCAGTACTTC	CASSLGGAGGETQYF
TRBJ2-3	-	-	TRBV9	11	TGTGCCAGCAGCGTAGGGGATACGCAGTATTTT	CASSVGDTQYF
TRBJ2-7	TRBD1	-	TRBV18	16	TGTGCCAGCTCACCTTGGACAGGACGTACCTCCTACGAGCAGTACTTC	CASSPWTGRTSYEQYF
TRBJ2-7	-	-	TRBV5-6	16	TGTGCCAGCAGCCGCGCGAAGATAGCGACCTACTACGAGCAGTACTTC	CASSRAKIATYYEQYF
TRBJ2-2	TRBD1	-	TRBV5-1	17	TGCGCCAGCAGCGTACTGCAGACCGGGACAGGGGCGGGGGAGCTGTTTTTT	CASSVLQTGTGAGELFF
TRBJ1-1	-	-	TRBV19	14	TGTGCCAGTAGTATAGGGACCGGGACCGGTGAAGCTTTCTTT	CASSIGTGTGEAFF